This T cell receptor (delta chain) was recovered during a study of γδ T cells in repeated Plasmodium falciparum infection. Across the study: Malaria-naive adults were infected with P. falciparum NF54 four times over around 640 days.

The CDR3 is made up of 22 amino acids. V trimming: 1 base; J trimming: 2 bases; junction bases outside the gene matches: 31. The germline V gene encodes CDR1 TVYSNPD and CDR2 GDNSRS (reference sequence). TRG and TRD sequences were obtained from every sorted gammadelta sample. TCRdb ran CATT on the multiplex PCR reads. The sample records 45,000 to 60,000 delta-chain clones, about 1.9% being singletons. The study's findings and limits: Vdelta2-negative gammadelta repertoires appeared less diverse and less shared in Malian than Australian children.

Flow sorting of PBMC yielded separate Vgamma9/Vdelta2+ and Vdelta2-negative gammadelta T cell populations for bulk repertoire analysis. Points on this clone: The antigen is undetermined. TCRdb pairs this DNA with a much larger clone's protein that differs at residue 7, likely a read error; the protein shown was translated from the DNA.

The TCR comes from a pool of human donors (malaria-infected and uninfected, not separated). Sequencing input: gamma-delta T cells from blood. The rearrangement uses TRDV3 and TRDJ1, with 7 positions matching TRDD3. Because TCRdb records no J gene, it was assigned here through a match of the DNA to germline. The CDR3 DNA sequence: TGTGCCTTTACCGATTCTCCCTACAGTGGTACTGGGGCGTACGGGTGGACCGATAAACTCATCTTT. As protein: CAFTDSPYSGTGAYGWTDKLIF. Full variable domain (rest looked up from reference TRDV3 and TRDJ1): CDKVTQSSPDQTVASGSEVVLLCTYDTVYSNPDLFWYRIRPDYSFQFVFYGDNSRSEGADFTQGRFSVKHILTQKAFHLVISPVRTEDSATYYCAFTDSPYSGTGAYGWTDKLIFGKGTRVTVEP.